This section outlines one T cell receptor beta chain sequence together with its context. These data are taken from a study of T cells expressing NK-cell markers. TCRdb re-called the 5' RACE reads and catalogs CDR3 proteins one per entry, DNA excluded. Its table lists roughly 430,000 distinct CDR3 sequences. The sequenced material came from blood T cells: a sorted CD56 or NKG2C T cell subset, CD4+ or CD8+ T cells, or bulk PBMC T cells (not recorded which). The sequence came from a woman aged 18 to 75 in good health.

CDR3 residues: CSALGDGTYEQYF. This chain uses TRBV20-1 with TRBJ2-7; TCRdb indicates TRBD1, and absent DNA this call remains unverified. The CDR3 is made up of 13 amino acids. CDR1 DFQATT and CDR2 SNEGSKA come from the germline V gene (reference sequence).